This entry describes one T cell receptor (beta chain). Its target is not known. The data originate from a study of siplizumab effects on memory and regulatory T cells. Study-level points and caveats: Confirmation was lacking for the suppressive function of proliferating Tregs derived from siplizumab cultures. Siplizumab, the agent tested, significantly reduced alloreactive sequences traceable to unstimulated CD4+ memory cells. Both greater diversity than memory cells and a major contribution to the alloresponse seemed to characterize naive T cells.

Sequencing was performed with immunoSEQ multiplex PCR; in TCRdb, only in-frame clones are kept and a portion is missing. The repertoire holds 50,000 to 75,000 clones, with about 80% as singletons. CDR1 and CDR2 (germline): SEHNR, FQNEAQ (reference sequence). Deletions cut 1 base from V and 4 bases from J, with 11 bases between. This CDR3 region has 15 residues. The chain carries TRBV7-9 and TRBJ2-4; D is possibly TRBD1 (6 bases). The sequence was collected from a human donor in good health. The material sequenced was memory CD4+ T cells sorted from blood. The chain's CDR3 is CASSLVQQGKNIQYF. The CDR3 DNA follows: TGTGCCAGCAGCTTAGTCCAACAGGGAAAAAACATTCAGTACTTC.